This TCR beta chain was recovered during a study of cytomegalovirus exposure and HLA in healthy donors. The PCR used 60 Vbeta and 13 Jbeta primers. Repertoires were generated with immunoSEQ multiplex PCR, while TCRdb's copy carries only in-frame clones and drops some. The sample comprises 110,000 to 150,000 clones, 77% of which are singletons, and around 1.5% rests with the top ten. Findings and caveats of the study: With later analysis, a missense DCLRE1C variant became linked to TCR beta V- and J-gene trimming. Versus the approximately 670-donor mean, an Asian-associated ancestry cluster reportedly showed fewer N-insertions in a later analysis.

The CDR3 covers 14 residues. Germline assignment: CDR1 KGHSH and CDR2 LQKENI. V shed 6 bases and J shed 1 base, with 12 bases lying between them. About this clone: Its cognate antigen is unknown.

The chain carries TRBV18 and TRBJ2-5, with TRBD2 as a possible D gene (5 bases). This TCR was recovered from a female donor in good health and CMV-seronegative. Specimen: PBMCs. The CDR3 DNA follows: TGTGCCAGCTCCGCCCTAGCTCTCCAAGAGACCCAGTACTTC. It specifies CASSALALQETQYF.